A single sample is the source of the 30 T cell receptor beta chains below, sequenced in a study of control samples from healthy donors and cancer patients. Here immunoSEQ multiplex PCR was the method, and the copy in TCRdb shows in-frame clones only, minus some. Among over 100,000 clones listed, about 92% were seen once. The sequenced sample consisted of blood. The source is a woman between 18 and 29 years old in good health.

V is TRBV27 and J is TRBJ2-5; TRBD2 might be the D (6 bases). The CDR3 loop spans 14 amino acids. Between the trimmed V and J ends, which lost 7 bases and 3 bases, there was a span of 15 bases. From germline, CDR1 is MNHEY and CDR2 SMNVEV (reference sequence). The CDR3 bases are TGTGCCAGCACTCGACGTCCGGGGGAAGAGACCCAGTACTTC. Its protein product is CASTRRPGEETQYF.

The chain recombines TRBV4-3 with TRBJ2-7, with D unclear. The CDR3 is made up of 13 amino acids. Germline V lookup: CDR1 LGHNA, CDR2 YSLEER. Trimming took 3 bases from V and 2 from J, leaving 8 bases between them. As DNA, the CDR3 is TGCGCCAGCAGCCACAGACAAGCCTACGAGCAGTACTTC. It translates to CASSHRQAYEQYF.

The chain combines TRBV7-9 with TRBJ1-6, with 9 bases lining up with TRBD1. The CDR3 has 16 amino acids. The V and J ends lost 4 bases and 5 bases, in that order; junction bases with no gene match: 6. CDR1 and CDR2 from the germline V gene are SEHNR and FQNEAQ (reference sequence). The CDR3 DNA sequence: TGTGCCAGCAGCTCCAAAAGGACAGGGGATAATTCACCCCTCCACTTT. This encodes CASSSKRTGDNSPLHF.

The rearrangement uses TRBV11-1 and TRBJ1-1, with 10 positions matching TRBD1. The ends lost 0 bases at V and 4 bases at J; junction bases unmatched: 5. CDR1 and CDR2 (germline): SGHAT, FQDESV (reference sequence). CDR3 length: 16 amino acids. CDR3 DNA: TGTGCCAGCAGCTTAGCGAGGGGACAGGGGATCACTGAAGCTTTCTTT. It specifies CASSLARGQGITEAFF.

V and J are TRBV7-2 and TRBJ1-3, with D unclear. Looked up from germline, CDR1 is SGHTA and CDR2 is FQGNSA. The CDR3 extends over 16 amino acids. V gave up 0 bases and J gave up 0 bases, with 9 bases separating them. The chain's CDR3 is CASSLAGKVSGNTIYF. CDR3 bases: TGTGCCAGCAGCTTAGCGGGGAAGGTCTCTGGAAACACCATATATTTT. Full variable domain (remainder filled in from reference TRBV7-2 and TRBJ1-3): GAGVSQSPSNKVTEKGKDVELRCDPISGHTALYWYRQSLGQGLEFLIYFQGNSAPDKSGLPSDRFSAERTGGSVSTLTIQRTQQEDSAVYLCASSLAGKVSGNTIYFGEGSWLTVV.

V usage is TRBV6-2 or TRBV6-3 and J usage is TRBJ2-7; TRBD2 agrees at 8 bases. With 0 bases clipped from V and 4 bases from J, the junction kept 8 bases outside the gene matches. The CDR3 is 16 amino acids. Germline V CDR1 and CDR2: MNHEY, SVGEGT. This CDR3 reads CASSYSITSGGYEQYF. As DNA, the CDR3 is TGTGCCAGCAGTTACTCGATTACTAGCGGAGGTTACGAGCAGTACTTC.

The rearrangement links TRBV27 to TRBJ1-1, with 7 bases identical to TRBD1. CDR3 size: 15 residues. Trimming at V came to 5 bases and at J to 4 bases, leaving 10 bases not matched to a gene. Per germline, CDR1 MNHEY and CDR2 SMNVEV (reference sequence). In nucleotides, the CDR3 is TGTGCCAGCAGTCCCTGGACAGGTCGGGGCACTGAAGCTTTCTTT. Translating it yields CASSPWTGRGTEAFF.

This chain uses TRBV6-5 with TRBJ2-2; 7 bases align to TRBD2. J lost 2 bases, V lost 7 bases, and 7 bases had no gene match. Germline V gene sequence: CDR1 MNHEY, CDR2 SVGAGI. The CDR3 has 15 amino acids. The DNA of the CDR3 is TGTGCCAGCAAGTACGCTAGCGGTAACACCGGGGAGCTGTTTTTT. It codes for CASKYASGNTGELFF.

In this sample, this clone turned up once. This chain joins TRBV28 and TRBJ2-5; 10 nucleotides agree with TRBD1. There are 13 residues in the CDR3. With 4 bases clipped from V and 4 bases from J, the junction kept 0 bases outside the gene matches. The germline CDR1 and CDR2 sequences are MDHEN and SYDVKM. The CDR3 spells CASSWDRGETQYF. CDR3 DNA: TGTGCCAGCAGTTGGGACAGGGGAGAGACCCAGTACTTC.

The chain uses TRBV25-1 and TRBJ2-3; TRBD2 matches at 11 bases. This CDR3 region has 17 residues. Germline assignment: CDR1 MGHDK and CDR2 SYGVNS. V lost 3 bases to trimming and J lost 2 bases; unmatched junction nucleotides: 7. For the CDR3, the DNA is TGTGCCAGCAGTGATCCCAGACTAGCGGGGTACACAGATACGCAGTATTTT. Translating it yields CASSDPRLAGYTDTQYF.

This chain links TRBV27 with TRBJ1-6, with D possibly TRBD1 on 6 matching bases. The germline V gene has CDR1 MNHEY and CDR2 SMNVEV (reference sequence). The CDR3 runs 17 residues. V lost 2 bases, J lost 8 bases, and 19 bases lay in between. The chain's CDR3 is CASSLGFRGRGHSPLHF. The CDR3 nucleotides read TGTGCCAGCAGTTTAGGTTTCAGGGGCAGGGGACATTCACCCCTCCACTTT.

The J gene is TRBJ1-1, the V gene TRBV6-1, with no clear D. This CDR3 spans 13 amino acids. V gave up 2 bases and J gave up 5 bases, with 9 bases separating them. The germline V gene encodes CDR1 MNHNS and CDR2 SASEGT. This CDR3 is CASSELTRTEAFF. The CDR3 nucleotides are TGTGCCAGCAGTGAATTGACAAGAACTGAAGCTTTCTTT.

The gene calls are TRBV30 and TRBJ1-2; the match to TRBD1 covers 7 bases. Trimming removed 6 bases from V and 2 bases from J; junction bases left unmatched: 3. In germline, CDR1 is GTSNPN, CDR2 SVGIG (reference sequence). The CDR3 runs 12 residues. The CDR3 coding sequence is TGTGCCTGCGGACAGGAGAACTATGGCTACACCTTC. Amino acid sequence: CACGQENYGYTF.

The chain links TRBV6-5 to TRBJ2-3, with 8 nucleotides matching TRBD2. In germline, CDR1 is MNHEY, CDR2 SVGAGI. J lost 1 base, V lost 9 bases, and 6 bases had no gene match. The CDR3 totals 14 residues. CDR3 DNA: TGTGCCAGTTTTCTAGCGGGCCGCACAGATACGCAGTATTTT. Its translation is CASFLAGRTDTQYF.

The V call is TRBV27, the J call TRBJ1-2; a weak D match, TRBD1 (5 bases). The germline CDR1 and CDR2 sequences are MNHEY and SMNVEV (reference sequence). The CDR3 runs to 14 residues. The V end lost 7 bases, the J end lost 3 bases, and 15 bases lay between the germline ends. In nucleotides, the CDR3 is TGTGCCAGCAAGCCCTATGGGGCGGACTATGGCTACACCTTC. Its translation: CASKPYGADYGYTF.

CDR3 residues: CASTQEVPWSFDEKLFF. CDR3 DNA sequence: TGTGCCAGCACCCAGGAGGTTCCGTGGTCTTTCGATGAAAAACTGTTTTTT. V and J are TRBV5-5 and TRBJ1-4; D is unresolved. Germline V gene data show CDR1 as SGHKS and CDR2 as YYEKEE (reference sequence). This CDR3 is built from 17 residues. The ends were cut back, 6 bases at V and 6 bases at J, with 24 bases in the middle.

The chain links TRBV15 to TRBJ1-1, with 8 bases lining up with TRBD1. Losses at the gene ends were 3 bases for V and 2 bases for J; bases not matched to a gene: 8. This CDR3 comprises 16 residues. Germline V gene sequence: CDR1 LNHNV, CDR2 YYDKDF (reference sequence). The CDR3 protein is CATSRDRGQDNTEAFF. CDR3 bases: TGTGCCACCAGCAGGGACCGGGGACAGGATAACACTGAAGCTTTCTTT. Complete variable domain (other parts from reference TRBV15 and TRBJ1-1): DAMVIQNPRYQVTQFGKPVTLSCSQTLNHNVMYWYQQKSSQAPKLLFHYYDKDFNNEADTPDNFQSRRPNTSFCFLDIRSPGLGDTAMYLCATSRDRGQDNTEAFFGQGTRLTVV.

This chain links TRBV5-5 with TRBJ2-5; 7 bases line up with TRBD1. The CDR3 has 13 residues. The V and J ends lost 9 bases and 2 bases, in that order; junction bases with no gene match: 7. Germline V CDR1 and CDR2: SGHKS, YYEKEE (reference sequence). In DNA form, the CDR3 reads TGTGCCACCGGAGAGGGGGCACAAGAGACCCAGTACTTC. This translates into CATGEGAQETQYF.

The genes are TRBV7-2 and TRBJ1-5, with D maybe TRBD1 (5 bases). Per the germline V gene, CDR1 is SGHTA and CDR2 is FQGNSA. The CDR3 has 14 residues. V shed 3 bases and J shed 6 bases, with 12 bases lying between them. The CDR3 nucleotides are TGTGCCAGCAGCTTCAGGGTAGGGAGTCAGCCCCAGCATTTT. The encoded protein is CASSFRVGSQPQHF.

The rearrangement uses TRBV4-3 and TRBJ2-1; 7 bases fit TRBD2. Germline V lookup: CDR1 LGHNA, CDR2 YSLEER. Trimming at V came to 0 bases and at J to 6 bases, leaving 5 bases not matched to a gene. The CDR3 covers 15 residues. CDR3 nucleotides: TGCGCCAGCAGCCAAGAAACGGCTAGCGGCAATGAGCAGTTCTTC. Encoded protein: CASSQETASGNEQFF.

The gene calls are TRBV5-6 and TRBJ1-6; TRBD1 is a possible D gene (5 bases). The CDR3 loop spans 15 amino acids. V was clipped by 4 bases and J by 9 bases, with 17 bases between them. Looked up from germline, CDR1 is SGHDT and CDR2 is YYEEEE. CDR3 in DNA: TGTGCCAGCAGCACAGGACGGGGGTCTATTTCACCCCTCCACTTT. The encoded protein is CASSTGRGSISPLHF.

CDR3 sequence (DNA): TGTGCCAGCACCGGCCGGGACAGAGACAATGAGCAGTTCTTC. It specifies CASTGRDRDNEQFF. The chain links TRBV6-6 to TRBJ2-1; TRBD1 matches at 7 bases. Trimming removed 7 bases from V and 5 bases from J; junction bases left unmatched: 8. Germline assignment: CDR1 MNHNY and CDR2 SVGAGI (reference sequence). The length of the CDR3 is 14 residues.

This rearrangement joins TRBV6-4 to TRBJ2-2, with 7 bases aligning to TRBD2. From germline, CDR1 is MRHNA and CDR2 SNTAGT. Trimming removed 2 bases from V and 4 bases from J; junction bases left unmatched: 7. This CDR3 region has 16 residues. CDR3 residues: CASSDAGDEGTGELFF. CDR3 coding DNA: TGTGCCAGCAGTGACGCGGGGGATGAGGGCACCGGGGAGCTGTTTTTT.

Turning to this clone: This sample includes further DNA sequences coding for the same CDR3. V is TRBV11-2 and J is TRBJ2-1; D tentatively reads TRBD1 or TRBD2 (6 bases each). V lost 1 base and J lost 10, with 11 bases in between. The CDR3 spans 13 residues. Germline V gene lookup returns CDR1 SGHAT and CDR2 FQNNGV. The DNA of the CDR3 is TGTGCCAGCAGCTTAGGGGGGGCGGGGGAGCAGTTCTTC. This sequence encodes CASSLGGAGEQFF.

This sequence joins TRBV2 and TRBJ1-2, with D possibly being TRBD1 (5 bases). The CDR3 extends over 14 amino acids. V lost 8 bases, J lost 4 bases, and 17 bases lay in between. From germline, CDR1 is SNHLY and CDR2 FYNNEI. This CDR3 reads CASLRQGNGYGYTF. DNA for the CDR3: TGTGCCAGCTTGAGGCAGGGAAATGGCTATGGCTACACCTTC.

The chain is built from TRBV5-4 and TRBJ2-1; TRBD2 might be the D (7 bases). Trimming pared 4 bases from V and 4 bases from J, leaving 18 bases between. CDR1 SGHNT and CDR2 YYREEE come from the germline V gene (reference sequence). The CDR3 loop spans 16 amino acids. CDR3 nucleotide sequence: TGTGCCAGCAGCCGGGGGGCCCCCGGGGGGTACAATGAGCAGTTCTTC. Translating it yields CASSRGAPGGYNEQFF.

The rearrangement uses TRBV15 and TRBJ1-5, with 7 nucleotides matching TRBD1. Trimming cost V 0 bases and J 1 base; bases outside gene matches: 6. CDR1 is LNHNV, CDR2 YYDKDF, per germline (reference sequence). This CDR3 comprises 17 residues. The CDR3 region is CATSRDYPGGSNQPQHF. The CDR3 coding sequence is TGTGCCACCAGCAGAGATTATCCAGGGGGAAGCAATCAGCCCCAGCATTTT.

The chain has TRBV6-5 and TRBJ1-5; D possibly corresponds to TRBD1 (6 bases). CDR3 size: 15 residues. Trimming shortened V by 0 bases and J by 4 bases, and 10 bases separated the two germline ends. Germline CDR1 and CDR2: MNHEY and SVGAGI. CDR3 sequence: CASSYSGGMNQPQHF. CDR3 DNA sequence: TGTGCCAGCAGTTACTCGGGGGGCATGAATCAGCCCCAGCATTTT.

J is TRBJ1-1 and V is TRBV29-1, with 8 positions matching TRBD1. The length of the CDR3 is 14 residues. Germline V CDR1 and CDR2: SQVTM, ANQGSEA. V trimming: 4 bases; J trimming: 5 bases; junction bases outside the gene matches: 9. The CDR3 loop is CSVGQGALGTEAFF. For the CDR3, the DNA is TGCAGCGTTGGTCAGGGGGCGCTGGGAACTGAAGCTTTCTTT.

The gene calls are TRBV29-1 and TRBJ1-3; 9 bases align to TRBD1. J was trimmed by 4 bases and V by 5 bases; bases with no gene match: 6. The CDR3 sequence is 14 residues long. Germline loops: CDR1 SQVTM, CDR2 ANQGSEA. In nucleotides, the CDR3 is TGCAGCGTTCGGACAGGGGCGGCAGGAAACACCATATATTTT. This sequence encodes CSVRTGAAGNTIYF.